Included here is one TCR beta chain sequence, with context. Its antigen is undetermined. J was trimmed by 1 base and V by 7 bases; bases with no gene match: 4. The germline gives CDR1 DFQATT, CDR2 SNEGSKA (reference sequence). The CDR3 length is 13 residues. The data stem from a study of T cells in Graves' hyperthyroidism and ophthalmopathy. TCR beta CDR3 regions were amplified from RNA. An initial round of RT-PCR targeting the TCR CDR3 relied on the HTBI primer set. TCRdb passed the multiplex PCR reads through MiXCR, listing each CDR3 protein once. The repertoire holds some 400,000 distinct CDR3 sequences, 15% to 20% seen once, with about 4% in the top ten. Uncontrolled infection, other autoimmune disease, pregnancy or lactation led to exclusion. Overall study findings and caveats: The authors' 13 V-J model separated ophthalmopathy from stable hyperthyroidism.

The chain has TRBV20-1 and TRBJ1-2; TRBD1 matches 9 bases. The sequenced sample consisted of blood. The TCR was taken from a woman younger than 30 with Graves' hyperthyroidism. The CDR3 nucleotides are TGCAGTGGGACAGGGGCCCTTAACTATGGCTACACCTTC. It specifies CSGTGALNYGYTF.